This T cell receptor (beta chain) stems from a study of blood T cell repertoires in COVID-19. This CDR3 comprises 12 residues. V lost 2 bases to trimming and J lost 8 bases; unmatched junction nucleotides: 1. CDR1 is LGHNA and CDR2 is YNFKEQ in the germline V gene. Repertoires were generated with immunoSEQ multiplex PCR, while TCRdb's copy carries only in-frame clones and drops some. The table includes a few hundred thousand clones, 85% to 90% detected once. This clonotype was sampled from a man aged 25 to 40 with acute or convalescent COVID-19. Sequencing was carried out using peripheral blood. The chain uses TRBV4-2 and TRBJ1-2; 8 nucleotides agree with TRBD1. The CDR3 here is CASSQTGGGYTF. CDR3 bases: TGTGCCAGCAGCCAAACAGGGGGAGGCTACACCTTC.